This TCR beta chain was observed in a study of blood T cells in healthy people across ages. Study-wide results and caveats: Estimated diversity that came from one million T cells was considered an underestimate.

This clonotype was recorded a few times. Its antigen is currently unknown. Every donor gave 8 to 10 milliliters of peripheral blood. The study isolated at least 7 million PBMCs from each sample. Primers used in a second PCR of roughly 6 to 12 cycles were a sample-barcoded 5' primer and a J-beta primer mix. The template-switch adaptor, which had 12 random nucleotides, put a tag on each cDNA molecule. TCRdb reprocessed the 5' RACE reads via MiXCR and lists one record per CDR3 protein. This table has more than 1.4 million distinct CDR3 sequences, about 43% appearing once. The sequenced sample was blood. The origin of this receptor is a woman between 18 and 29 years old in good health.

CDR3 region: CSVEVQVYNEQFF. In DNA form, the CDR3 reads TGCAGCGTTGAGGTGCAGGTCTACAATGAGCAGTTCTTC. The J gene is TRBJ2-1, the V gene TRBV29-1; unclear D gene. CDR1 SQVTM and CDR2 ANQGSEA come from the germline V gene. The V gene lost 3 bases and the J gene lost 3 bases, with 9 bases spanning the gap. There are 13 residues in the CDR3.